This T cell receptor (beta chain) was identified in a study of response to subunit inactivated influenza vaccine. Study conclusions and caveats: It was suggested by the authors that few new T cells are recruited by each seasonal influenza vaccination.

This clonotype was recorded many times. Its matching antigen is unknown. CDR3 length: 15 amino acids. The V gene lost 2 bases and the J gene lost 3 bases, with 12 bases spanning the gap. In TCRdb, the RT-PCR reads were re-called with MiXCR into one record per CDR3 protein. Of 500,000 to 550,000 distinct CDR3 sequences in the sample, around 7.7% were seen once. The V gene is TRBV12-3 or TRBV12-4, the J gene TRBJ2-3; possibly TRBD1 or TRBD2 for D (5 bases each). The sample in question was PBMCs from blood, obtained about 23 months after vaccination. The receptor was derived from a man aged 45 to 70 who received an inactivated influenza vaccine. CDR3 coding DNA: TGTGCCAGCAGTTTAACCGGGACGCCGACAGATACGCAGTATTTT. This sequence encodes CASSLTGTPTDTQYF.